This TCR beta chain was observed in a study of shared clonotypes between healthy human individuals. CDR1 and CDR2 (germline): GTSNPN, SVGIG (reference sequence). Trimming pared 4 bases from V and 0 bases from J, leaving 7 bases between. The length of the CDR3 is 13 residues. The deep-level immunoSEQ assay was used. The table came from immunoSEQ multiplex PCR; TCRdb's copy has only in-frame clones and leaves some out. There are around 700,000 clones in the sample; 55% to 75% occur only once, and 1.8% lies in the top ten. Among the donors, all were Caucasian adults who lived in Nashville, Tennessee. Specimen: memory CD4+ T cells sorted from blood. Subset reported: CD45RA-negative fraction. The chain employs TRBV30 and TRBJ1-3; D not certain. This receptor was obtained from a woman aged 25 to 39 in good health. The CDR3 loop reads CAWTPVSGNTIYF. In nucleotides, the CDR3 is TGTGCCTGGACTCCAGTCTCTGGAAACACCATATATTTT. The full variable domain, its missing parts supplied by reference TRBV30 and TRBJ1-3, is SQTIHQWPATLVQPVGSPLSLECTVEGTSNPNLYWYRQAAGRGLQLLFYSVGIGQISSEVPQNLSASRPQDRQFILSSKKLLLSDSGFYLCAWTPVSGNTIYFGEGSWLTVV.